This TCR beta chain was identified in a study of CD8+ T cells in alopecia areata. Across the study: Among treated patients, severity was scored by affected scalp area percentage.

RNA, once extracted, was reverse transcribed into cDNA for use as the sequencing template. This table comes from immunoSEQ multiplex PCR, and its TCRdb copy is limited to in-frame clones, with some not included. The table includes around 100,000 clones, roughly 56% detected once. As to treatment: oral pan-JAK inhibitor, 5-10 mg twice daily. Both peripheral blood and punch biopsies of lesional scalp skin were obtained from patients who had alopecia areata. For this clone: Its antigen remains unknown.

Study conclusions and caveats: Any link of baseline CD8+ expansion to response, resting on one nonresponder, remains uncertain. For lesional scalp, especially alopecia totalis/universalis, clonality was higher than in normal scalp.

V lost 0 bases and J lost 0, with 12 bases in between. This CDR3 spans 16 amino acids. Germline V gene lookup returns CDR1 GTSNPN and CDR2 SVGIG (reference sequence). This receptor was taken from a human donor with alopecia areata. Here the sequenced sample was CD4+ T cells sorted from blood, taken at week 24, from a patient treated with tofacitinib. This chain connects TRBV30 to TRBJ2-4, with D perhaps being TRBD1 or TRBD2 (5 bases each). CDR3 amino acids: CAWSVPGTLAKNIQYF. CDR3 DNA: TGTGCCTGGAGTGTACCAGGGACCCTAGCCAAAAACATTCAGTACTTC.